These T cell receptor beta chains were read from a single sample in a study of glioma-infiltrating T cells. TCRdb called the multiplex PCR reads again in MiXCR, with one record for every CDR3 protein. This repertoire shows some 120,000 distinct CDR3 sequences, approximately 25% found once; its top ten account for about 16%. Material for sequencing was glioma tissue, nonneoplastic brain tissue, or PBMCs (not recorded which). These receptors were collected from a human donor with low-grade glioma or glioblastoma, undergoing nonglioma brain surgery, or in good health (not recorded which). Both conserved end residues are part of each CDR3. Fields, in order: D gene, clone size, J gene, V gene, CDR3 protein, CDR3 DNA. D genes are given only for firm matches. Clone sizes are given selectively: once, few, many, or a class where the clone is expanded.

- many TRBJ2-7 TRBV6-2/TRBV6-3 CASSHRLSSYEQYF TGTGCCAGCAGTCATCGACTGAGCTCCTACGAGCAGTACTTC
- many TRBJ2-3 TRBV7-2 CASSLAPGARESDTQYF TGTGCCAGCAGCTTAGCCCCAGGGGCCCGGGAGAGTGATACGCAGTATTTT
- many TRBJ1-6 TRBV11-2 CASRYTGHWNSPLHF TGTGCCAGCAGATATACGGGACACTGGAATTCACCCCTCCACTTT
- many TRBJ1-1 TRBV29-1 CSVEDRGQTGTEAFF TGCAGCGTTGAAGATCGCGGTCAGACGGGCACTGAAGCTTTCTTT
- - TRBJ2-5 TRBV29-1 CSVERGTSQETQYF TGCAGCGTTGAAAGAGGTACCTCTCAAGAGACCCAGTACTTC
TRBD2 many TRBJ2-3 TRBV4-1 CASSQGAGAVDTQYF TGCGCCAGCAGCCAAGGAGCGGGAGCTGTAGATACGCAGTATTTT
- once TRBJ1-1 TRBV9 CASSVQEMNTEASF TGTGCCAGCAGCGTACAGGAAATGAACACTGAAGCTTCCTTT
TRBD1 many TRBJ1-2 TRBV14 CASSTGTGLSNYGYTF TGTGCCAGCAGCACCGGGACAGGCCTATCTAACTATGGCTACACCTTC
TRBD2 medium-sized TRBJ2-1 TRBV29-1 CSVEELAASYNEQFF TGCAGCGTTGAAGAACTAGCGGCTTCCTACAATGAGCAGTTCTTC
- - TRBJ1-4 TRBV12-3/TRBV12-4 CASRQEGYEEKLFF TGTGCCAGCAGACAGGAGGGCTATGAGGAAAAACTGTTTTTT
- - TRBJ1-5 TRBV6-2/TRBV6-3 CASSRDVNQPQHF TGTGCCAGCAGTCGGGACGTCAATCAGCCCCAGCATTTC
- few TRBJ1-2 TRBV12-3/TRBV12-4 CASWTADYGYTF TGTGCCAGCTGGACAGCTGACTATGGCTACACCTTC
- many TRBJ2-5 TRBV7-2 CASSPPDRETQYF TGTGCCAGCAGCCCCCCGGACAGAGAGACCCAGTACTTC
- few TRBJ2-3 TRBV10-2 CASSESAPQDTQYF TGCGCCAGCAGTGAGTCCGCGCCACAAGATACGCAGTATTTT
- few TRBJ1-1 TRBV12-3/TRBV12-4 CASSLGPLANTEAFF TGTGCCAGCAGTTTAGGACCCTTGGCGAACACTGAAGCTTTCTTT
- - TRBJ2-7 TRBV30 CAWTGGTHEQYF TGTGCCTGGACAGGGGGGACCCACGAGCAGTACTTC
- - TRBJ2-1 TRBV10-2 CASSEYREQFF TGCGCCAGCAGTGAATACAGGGAGCAGTTCTTC
TRBD1 many TRBJ1-2 TRBV7-2 CASSKQGDLSGYTF TGTGCCAGCAGCAAACAGGGGGACCTCTCTGGCTACACCTTC
- - TRBJ2-1 TRBV9 CASSHGTNYNEQFF TGTGCCAGCAGCCACGGGACGAACTACAATGAGCAGTTCTTC
- few TRBJ2-3 TRBV19 CASSIAPSSTDTQYF TGTGCCAGTAGTATCGCCCCCAGCAGCACAGATACGCAGTATTTT
- many TRBJ1-1 TRBV20-1 CSARDPVTEAFF TGCAGTGCTAGAGATCCAGTCACTGAAGCTTTCTTT
TRBD2 few TRBJ2-1 TRBV12-3/TRBV12-4 CASSLTSGRVEQFF TGTGCCAGCAGTCTCACTAGCGGGAGGGTTGAGCAGTTCTTC
TRBD2 many TRBJ2-1 TRBV20-1 CSARDSLAAPYNEQFF TGCAGTGCTAGAGATTCGCTAGCGGCACCCTACAATGAGCAGTTCTTC
TRBD2 many TRBJ2-1 TRBV2 CASRLAENYNEQFF TGTGCCAGCAGGCTAGCGGAGAATTACAATGAGCAGTTCTTC
- many TRBJ2-3 TRBV4-1 CASSQDLDTQYF TGCGCCAGCAGCCAAGATCTAGATACGCAGTATTTT
- many TRBJ2-1 TRBV7-2 CASSTLASEQFF TGTGCCAGCAGCACTTTAGCAAGTGAGCAGTTCTTC
- many TRBJ2-1 TRBV6-6 CASSYSRGDYNEQFF TGTGCCAGCAGTTACTCCCGTGGAGACTACAATGAGCAGTTCTTC
TRBD1 many TRBJ1-1 TRBV12-3/TRBV12-4 CASRWDSRMNTEAFF TGTGCCAGCAGATGGGACAGCCGGATGAACACTGAAGCTTTCTTT
- many TRBJ2-7 TRBV20-1 CSARDLSSGAYEQYF TGCAGTGCTAGAGATTTGAGTAGCGGCGCCTACGAGCAGTACTTC
TRBD1 many TRBJ1-2 TRBV20-1 CSAGSDRGYGYTF TGCAGTGCTGGCTCGGACAGGGGTTATGGCTACACCTTC
- - TRBJ2-1 TRBV28 CASSSRLRQETQGSYNEQFF TGTGCCAGCAGTTCCCGACTCCGCCAAGAGACCCAGGGCTCCTACAATGAGCAGTTCTTC
- many TRBJ2-7 TRBV25-1 CASSDEVEQYF TGTGCCAGCAGTGACGAGGTCGAGCAGTACTTC
- - TRBJ1-2 TRBV27 CASSPLQRGYTF TGTGCCAGCAGCCCTCTCCAGCGAGGGTACACCTTC
- many TRBJ1-1 TRBV20-1 CSARSENTEAFF TGCAGTGCTAGATCCGAGAACACTGAAGCTTTCTTT
TRBD1 many TRBJ1-5 TRBV20-1 CSATNRDSDYSNQPQHF TGCAGTGCTACAAATCGGGACAGCGATTATAGCAATCAGCCCCAGCATTTT
- many TRBJ2-3 TRBV6-1 CASSLPTDRDTQYF TGTGCCAGCAGCCTACCAACCGACAGGGATACGCAGTATTTT
TRBD2 many TRBJ2-3 TRBV7-2 CASSFDGRITDTQYF TGTGCCAGCAGCTTCGACGGGAGGATCACAGATACGCAGTATTTT